Shown below are 27 T cell receptor beta chains from a single sample sequenced in a study of OX40 agonist ivuxolimab in advanced cancers. Produced via immunoSEQ multiplex PCR; TCRdb's table is partial and in-frame only. The table records 20,000 or so clones, 75% to 85% of them present only once. The material was CD4+ or CD8+ T cells sorted from blood, obtained in a trial of the OX40 agonist ivuxolimab. The receptor set was obtained from an adult with an advanced solid tumor such as melanoma, head and neck, liver or kidney cancer.

The rearrangement links TRBV15 to TRBJ1-1; D call uncertain. V lost 5 bases, J lost 7 bases, and 14 bases lay in between. The CDR3 totals 13 residues. Germline loops: CDR1 LNHNV, CDR2 YYDKDF (reference sequence). CDR3 residues: CATSSRGRGEAFF. The CDR3 DNA reads TGTGCCACCAGCTCGCGAGGACGCGGTGAAGCTTTCTTT.

This chain uses TRBV7-8 with TRBJ1-2; possibly TRBD1 for D (5 bases). V lost 6 bases and J 8 bases, leaving 22 bases between the germline ends. The CDR3 has 15 amino acids. Germline CDR1 and CDR2: SGHVS and FQNEAQ. CDR3 sequence (DNA): TGTGCCAGCAGGCCTTTACAAGGACAAAGGACAGGCTACACCTTC. Residues: CASRPLQGQRTGYTF.

This clone was recorded once. The chain joins TRBV7-7 to TRBJ2-1, with 10 bases fitting TRBD2. The CDR3 consists of 15 residues. Trimming cost V 5 bases and J 7 bases; bases outside gene matches: 8. Germline V CDR1 and CDR2: SSHAT, FNYEAQ (reference sequence). The CDR3 DNA reads as TGTGCCAGCAGCCCAGCGGGGGGGCCTGGGAATGAGCAGTTCTTC. It yields the protein CASSPAGGPGNEQFF.

V is TRBV12-5 and J is TRBJ1-1; no reliable D call. Per germline, CDR1 LGHNT and CDR2 FRNRAP. The CDR3 covers 11 residues. V gave up 4 bases and J gave up 8 bases, with 8 bases separating them. The DNA of the CDR3 is TGTGCTAGTGGTTCTGCGGTAGAAGCTTTCTTT. The encoded protein is CASGSAVEAFF.

The V and J genes are TRBV6-5 and TRBJ1-1; D ambiguous. V was clipped by 8 bases and J by 5 bases, with 15 bases between them. CDR1 MNHEY and CDR2 SVGAGI come from the germline V gene. The CDR3 extends over 13 amino acids. CDR3 coding DNA: TGTGCCAGCCTTGCGGAGGTCGATACTGAAGCTTTCTTT. As protein: CASLAEVDTEAFF.

This chain uses TRBV4-1 with TRBJ2-7; 8 positions agree with TRBD1. Germline trimming cut 4 bases from V and 4 bases from J; bases unmatched to any gene: 9. CDR3 length: 15 amino acids. Per the germline V gene, CDR1 is MGHRA and CDR2 is YSYEKL. The CDR3 coding sequence is TGCGCCAGCAGCCTTTCCGGGACAGGCGCATACGAGCAGTACTTC. This translates into CASSLSGTGAYEQYF.

This chain uses TRBV27 with TRBJ2-3; D remains unclear. Trimming removed 6 bases from V and 2 bases from J, with 18 bases in between. The germline gives CDR1 MNHEY, CDR2 SMNVEV (reference sequence). There are 16 residues in the CDR3. DNA of the CDR3: TGTGCCAGCAGGCCAACTCATGGAAGAATCACAGATACGCAGTATTTT. This translates into CASRPTHGRITDTQYF.

This clone appeared a few times. The rearrangement uses TRBV10-3 and TRBJ1-1, with D possibly matching TRBD1 (5 bases). The CDR3 extends over 14 amino acids. Germline-derived CDR1 and CDR2 are ENHRY and SYGVKD. Trimming removed 8 bases from V and 1 base from J, with 14 bases in between. CDR3 amino acids: CAIWRGDRNTEAFF. DNA of the CDR3: TGTGCCATCTGGCGGGGGGATCGGAACACTGAAGCTTTCTTT.

This clone is medium-sized by share. The rearrangement links TRBV27 to TRBJ1-2, with D tentatively TRBD1 (6 bases). This CDR3 region has 14 residues. In germline, CDR1 is MNHEY, CDR2 SMNVEV (reference sequence). V lost 4 bases, J lost 3 bases, and 12 bases lay in between. The CDR3 coding sequence is TGTGCCAGCAGTTCCACAGGGTTTTACTATGGCTACACCTTC. Its protein is CASSSTGFYYGYTF.

This clone was seen a single time. The rearrangement uses TRBV21-1 and TRBJ2-1; the table's D call, TRBD1, was not checked against the DNA. TRBV21-1 represents a pseudogene. The CDR3 has 10 amino acids. This CDR3 is CASSTQEQFF. The CDR3 nucleotides read TGTGCCAGCAGCACGCAGGAGCAGTTCTTC.

This clone was seen a few times. V usage is TRBV7-2 and J usage is TRBJ1-2; possibly TRBD1 for D (6 bases). There are 17 residues in the CDR3. CDR1 and CDR2 from the germline V gene are SGHTA and FQGNSA. V was cut by 0 bases and J by 4 bases, with 18 bases left in between. The CDR3, as DNA: TGTGCCAGCAGCTTAGCGTTTGGGCCACAGGGATTCTATGGCTACACCTTC. Translation gives CASSLAFGPQGFYGYTF.

The rearrangement joins TRBV4-2 to TRBJ2-7; 10 bases match TRBD2. Trimming at V came to 0 bases and at J to 2 bases, leaving 4 bases not matched to a gene. This CDR3 contains 16 residues. Germline CDR1 and CDR2: LGHNA and YNFKEQ. Written as DNA, the CDR3 is TGTGCCAGCAGCCAAGAGGTTAGCGGGGGGCCCTACGAGCAGTACTTC. It specifies CASSQEVSGGPYEQYF.

The chain combines TRBV6-5 with TRBJ2-1; D may be TRBD1 or TRBD2 (5 bases each). Trimming took off 2 bases at V and 6 bases at J, with 14 bases between the two ends. The CDR3 is 15 residues long. Germline-derived CDR1 and CDR2 are MNHEY and SVGAGI. The CDR3 DNA is TGTGCCAGCAGTTACACAGGAGTAGGGAGCAATGAGCAGTTCTTC. Its translation is CASSYTGVGSNEQFF.

This clone was found once. This chain links TRBV28 with TRBJ2-5; D is tentatively TRBD1 or TRBD2 (6 bases each). From germline, CDR1 is MDHEN and CDR2 SYDVKM. Trimming took off 2 bases at V and 5 bases at J, with 9 bases between the two ends. The CDR3 is 13 residues long. CDR3 sequence (DNA): TGTGCCAGCAGTTTAAGAGGGGGGGAGACCCAGTACTTC. Amino acids: CASSLRGGETQYF.

This clone was seen only a few times. The chain recombines TRBV5-6 with TRBJ1-3, with a tentative D call TRBD1 (5 bases). Germline CDR1 and CDR2: SGHDT and YYEEEE. V dropped 4 bases and J dropped 3 bases, with 11 bases sitting between them. The CDR3 runs 14 residues. The CDR3: CASSPGGDGNTIYF. Written as DNA, the CDR3 is TGTGCCAGCAGCCCCGGGGGGGATGGAAACACCATATATTTT.

V gene TRBV11-2 combines with J gene TRBJ1-1, with 9 bases matching TRBD1. CDR1 and CDR2 (germline): SGHAT, FQNNGV. The length of the CDR3 is 15 residues. Trimming removed 5 bases from V and 6 bases from J; junction bases left unmatched: 10. CDR3 in amino acids: CASSEYRGLDAEAFF. The DNA for the CDR3 is TGTGCCAGCAGCGAATACAGGGGGCTGGACGCTGAAGCTTTCTTT.

This clone appeared a few times. The chain employs TRBV7-8 and TRBJ1-1, with D tentatively TRBD1 (6 bases). The CDR3 loop spans 16 amino acids. Germline assignment: CDR1 SGHVS and CDR2 FQNEAQ. Trimming stripped 1 base from V and 4 bases from J, with 16 bases between. The CDR3 spells CASSLGTGMTSTEAFF. The CDR3 DNA follows: TGTGCCAGCAGCTTAGGCACAGGGATGACTAGCACTGAAGCTTTCTTT.

For this clone: The CDR3 does not close with the conserved phenylalanine or tryptophan, likely indicating a read error. This chain joins TRBV29-1 and TRBJ1-2; a possible D gene is TRBD1 (6 bases). Germline assignment: CDR1 SQVTM and CDR2 ANQGSEA. The CDR3 spans 13 residues. V lost 7 bases and J lost 2, with 14 bases in between. The CDR3 bases are TGCAGCGCCCCGGACAGCCTAAACTATGGCTACACCCTC. Protein product: CSAPDSLNYGYTL.

The chain has TRBV5-4 and TRBJ1-1; D not certain. Trimming removed 0 bases at V and 3 bases at J, with 12 bases between. Germline CDR1 is SGHNT and CDR2 is YYREEE (reference sequence). This CDR3 region has 15 residues. The CDR3 DNA reads TGTGCCAGCAGCTTGGGGAACCTCGGGGACACTGAAGCTTTCTTT. Translation gives CASSLGNLGDTEAFF.

This chain uses TRBV19 with TRBJ2-1; 10 positions agree with TRBD1. With V trimmed by 5 bases and J by 5 bases, 6 bases remained unmatched. This CDR3 spans 15 amino acids. Germline CDR1 is LNHDA and CDR2 is SQIVND (reference sequence). CDR3 nucleotides: TGTGCCAGTAGTTTCGGACAGGGGGTGGACAATGAGCAGTTCTTC. It yields the protein CASSFGQGVDNEQFF.

The chain is built from TRBV30 and TRBJ1-1; D is undetermined. CDR3 size: 12 residues. Germline-derived CDR1 and CDR2 are GTSNPN and SVGIG (reference sequence). Trimming cost V 2 bases and J 4 bases, with 8 bases left between them. The CDR3: CAWSTETTEAFF. CDR3 bases: TGTGCCTGGAGTACTGAGACCACTGAAGCTTTCTTT.

The gene calls are TRBV7-2 and TRBJ1-1; possible D gene TRBD1, 6 bases. Trimming removed 2 bases from V and 6 bases from J, with 13 bases in between. Germline lookup yields CDR1 SGHTA and CDR2 FQGNSA. CDR3 size: 14 residues. As DNA, the CDR3 is TGTGCCAGCAGCTTACAAGGGGGTTTCGCTGAAGCTTTCTTT. Its protein product is CASSLQGGFAEAFF. Looking up the rest from reference TRBV7-2 and TRBJ1-1 gives the full variable domain: GAGVSQSPSNKVTEKGKDVELRCDPISGHTALYWYRQSLGQGLEFLIYFQGNSAPDKSGLPSDRFSAERTGGSVSTLTIQRTQQEDSAVYLCASSLQGGFAEAFFGQGTRLTVV.

The sample holds one count of this clone. The chain recombines TRBV5-1 with TRBJ2-7; D call uncertain. V lost 0 bases, J lost 5 bases, and 21 bases lay in between. CDR1 is SGHRS, CDR2 YFSETQ, per germline. The CDR3 spans 17 residues. The CDR3 nucleotides read TGCGCCAGCAGCTTGGCCCTCGACGGGTACCTACGCGACGAGCAGTACTTC. Protein: CASSLALDGYLRDEQYF.

This clone is classed as medium-sized. The chain combines TRBV11-3 with TRBJ2-1; TRBD2 might be the D (5 bases). Trimming removed 8 bases at V and 5 bases at J, with 10 bases between. This CDR3 spans 12 amino acids. In germline, CDR1 is SGHNT, CDR2 YENEEA. CDR3 protein: CASADWNNEQFF. CDR3 nucleotides: TGTGCCAGCGCGGACTGGAACAATGAGCAGTTCTTC.

V gene TRBV4-3 combines with J gene TRBJ2-1; no clear D. Trimming took off 0 bases at V and 4 bases at J, with 10 bases between the two ends. Germline-derived CDR1 and CDR2 are LGHNA and YSLEER. The CDR3 length is 15 residues. In DNA form, the CDR3 reads TGCGCCAGCAGCCAAGATCCGGCCAGATACAATGAGCAGTTCTTC. It yields the protein CASSQDPARYNEQFF.

The genes are TRBV7-3 and TRBJ2-7; 7 nucleotides line up with TRBD2. Trimming at V came to 3 bases and at J to 7 bases, leaving 6 bases not matched to a gene. Germline-derived CDR1 and CDR2 are SGHTA and FQGTGA. CDR3 length: 13 amino acids. The CDR3 nucleotides read TGTGCCAGCAGCTTCACTAGCGTGGGGGAGCAGTACTTC. It encodes CASSFTSVGEQYF.

The table lists this clone with a count of one. CDR3 in amino acids: CASSPFRDTMSGIGELFF. In DNA form, the CDR3 reads TGTGCCAGCAGTCCGTTTCGGGACACCATGTCGGGGATCGGGGAGCTGTTTTTT. The J gene is TRBJ2-2, the V gene TRBV6-4; D may be TRBD1 (6 bases). Trimming took 5 bases from V and 7 from J, leaving 26 bases between them. Per germline, CDR1 MRHNA and CDR2 SNTAGT. The CDR3 has 18 amino acids.